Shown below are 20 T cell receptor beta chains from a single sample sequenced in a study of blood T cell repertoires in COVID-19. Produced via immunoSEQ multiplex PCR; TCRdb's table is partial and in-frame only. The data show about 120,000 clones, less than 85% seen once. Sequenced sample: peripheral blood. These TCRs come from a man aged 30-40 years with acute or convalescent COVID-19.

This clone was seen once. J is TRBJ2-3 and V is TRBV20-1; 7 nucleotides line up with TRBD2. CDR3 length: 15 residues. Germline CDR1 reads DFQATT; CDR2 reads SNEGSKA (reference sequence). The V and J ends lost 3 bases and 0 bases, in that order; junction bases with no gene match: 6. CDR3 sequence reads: CSASTPSGSTDTQYF. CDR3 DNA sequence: TGCAGTGCTAGTACGCCTAGCGGAAGCACAGATACGCAGTATTTT.

The CDR3 spells CASSFPGQVYTEAFF. The CDR3 region has the DNA TGTGCCAGCAGTTTCCCCGGACAGGTCTACACTGAAGCTTTCTTT. This chain connects TRBV27 to TRBJ1-1; TRBD1 matches 7 bases. Per germline, CDR1 MNHEY and CDR2 SMNVEV (reference sequence). V dropped 3 bases and J dropped 3; count of bases not matched to a gene: 7. CDR3 length equals 15 residues.

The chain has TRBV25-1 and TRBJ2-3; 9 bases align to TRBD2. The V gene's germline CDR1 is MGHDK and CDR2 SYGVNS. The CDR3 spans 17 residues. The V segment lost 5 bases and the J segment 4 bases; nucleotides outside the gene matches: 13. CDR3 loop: CASSLGLAEEGADTQYF. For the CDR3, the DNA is TGTGCCAGCAGTCTGGGACTAGCAGAAGAAGGGGCAGATACGCAGTATTTT. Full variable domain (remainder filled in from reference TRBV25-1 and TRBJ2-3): EADIYQTPRYLVIGTGKKITLECSQTMGHDKMYWYQQDPGMELHLIHYSYGVNSTEKGDLSSESTVSRIRTEHFPLTLESARPSHTSQYLCASSLGLAEEGADTQYFGPGTRLTVL.

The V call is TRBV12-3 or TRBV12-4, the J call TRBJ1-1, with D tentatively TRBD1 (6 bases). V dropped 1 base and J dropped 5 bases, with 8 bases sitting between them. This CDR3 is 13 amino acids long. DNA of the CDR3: TGTGCCAGCAGTTTAGACAGGGTTACTGAAGCTTTCTTT. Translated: CASSLDRVTEAFF.

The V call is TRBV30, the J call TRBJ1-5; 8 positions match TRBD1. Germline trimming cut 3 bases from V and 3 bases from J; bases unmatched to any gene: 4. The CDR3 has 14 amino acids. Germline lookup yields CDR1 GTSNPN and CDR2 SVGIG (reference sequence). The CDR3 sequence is CAWSRGPLNQPQHF. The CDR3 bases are TGTGCCTGGAGCAGGGGGCCCCTCAATCAGCCCCAGCATTTT.

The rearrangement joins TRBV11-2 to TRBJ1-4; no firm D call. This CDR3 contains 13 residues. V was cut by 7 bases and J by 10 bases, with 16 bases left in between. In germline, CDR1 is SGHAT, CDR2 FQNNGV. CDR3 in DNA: TGTGCCAGCAATTCTGGAGCGGAAGGAAAACTGTTTTTT. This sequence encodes CASNSGAEGKLFF.

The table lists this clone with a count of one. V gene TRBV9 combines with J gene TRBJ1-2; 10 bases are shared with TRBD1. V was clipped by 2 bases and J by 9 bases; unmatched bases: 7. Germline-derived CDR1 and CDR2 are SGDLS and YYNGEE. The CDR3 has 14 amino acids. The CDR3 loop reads CASSVRLGQGSYTF. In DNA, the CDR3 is TGTGCCAGCAGCGTTCGATTGGGACAGGGGAGCTACACCTTC.

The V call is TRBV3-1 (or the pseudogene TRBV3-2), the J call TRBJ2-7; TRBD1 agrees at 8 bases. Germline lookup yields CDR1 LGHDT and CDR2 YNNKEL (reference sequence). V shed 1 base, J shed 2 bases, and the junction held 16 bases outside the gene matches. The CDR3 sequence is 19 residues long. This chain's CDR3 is CASSQATRDRLRGTYEQYF. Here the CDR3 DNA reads TGTGCCAGCAGCCAAGCCACCCGGGACAGGTTGAGGGGGACCTACGAGCAGTACTTC.

CDR3 amino acids: CASGFSAGPNEKLFF. The CDR3 DNA reads TGTGCTAGTGGTTTTTCCGCAGGGCCTAATGAAAAACTGTTTTTT. The chain employs TRBV12-5 and TRBJ1-4; perhaps TRBD1 as D (5 bases). CDR3 size: 15 residues. The V and J ends lost 3 bases and 3 bases respectively, with 11 bases between them. Germline CDR1 reads LGHNT; CDR2 reads FRNRAP.

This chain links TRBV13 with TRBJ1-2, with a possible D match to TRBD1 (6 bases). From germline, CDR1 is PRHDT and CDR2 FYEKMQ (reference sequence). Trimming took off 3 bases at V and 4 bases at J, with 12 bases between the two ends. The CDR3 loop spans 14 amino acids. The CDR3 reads CASSLLGGLYGYTF. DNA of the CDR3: TGTGCCAGCAGCTTGTTAGGGGGTCTCTATGGCTACACCTTC.

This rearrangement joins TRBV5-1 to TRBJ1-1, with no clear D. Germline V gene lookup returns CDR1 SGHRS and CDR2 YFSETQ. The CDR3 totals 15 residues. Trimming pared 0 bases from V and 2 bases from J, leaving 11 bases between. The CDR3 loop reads CASSLGSPGNTEAFF. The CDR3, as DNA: TGCGCCAGCAGCTTGGGGTCCCCTGGCAACACTGAAGCTTTCTTT.

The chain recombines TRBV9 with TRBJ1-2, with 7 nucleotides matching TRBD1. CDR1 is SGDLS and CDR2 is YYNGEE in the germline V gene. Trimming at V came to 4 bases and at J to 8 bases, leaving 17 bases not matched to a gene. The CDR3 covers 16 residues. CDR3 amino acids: CASSPGAKGAPWGYTF. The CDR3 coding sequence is TGTGCCAGCAGCCCCGGGGCGAAGGGGGCGCCTTGGGGCTACACCTTC.

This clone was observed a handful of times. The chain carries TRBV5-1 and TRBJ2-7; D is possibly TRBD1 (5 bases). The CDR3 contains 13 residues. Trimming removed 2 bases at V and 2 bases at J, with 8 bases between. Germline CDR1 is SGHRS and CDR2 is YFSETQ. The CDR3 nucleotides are TGCGCCAGCAGCTTAGGGGATCCCTACGAGCAGTACTTC. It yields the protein CASSLGDPYEQYF.

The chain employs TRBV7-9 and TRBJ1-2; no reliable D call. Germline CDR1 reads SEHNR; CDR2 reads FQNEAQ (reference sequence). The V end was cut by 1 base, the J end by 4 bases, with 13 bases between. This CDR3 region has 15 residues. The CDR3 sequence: CASSLGGSRPYGYTF. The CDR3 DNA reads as TGTGCCAGCAGCTTAGGCGGGAGCCGTCCCTATGGCTACACCTTC.

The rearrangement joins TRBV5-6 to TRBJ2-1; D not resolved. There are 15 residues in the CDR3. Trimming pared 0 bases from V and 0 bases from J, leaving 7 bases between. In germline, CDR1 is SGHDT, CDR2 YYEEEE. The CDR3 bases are TGTGCCAGCAGCTTGGCCGTGAGCTCCTACAATGAGCAGTTCTTC. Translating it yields CASSLAVSSYNEQFF.

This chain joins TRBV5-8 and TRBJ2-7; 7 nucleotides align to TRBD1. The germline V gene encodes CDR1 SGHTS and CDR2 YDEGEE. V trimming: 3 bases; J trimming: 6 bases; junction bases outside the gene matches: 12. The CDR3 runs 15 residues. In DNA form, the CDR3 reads TGTGCCAGCAGCTCCAGCTCACAGGGGCCGTTCGAGCAGTACTTC. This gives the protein CASSSSSQGPFEQYF.

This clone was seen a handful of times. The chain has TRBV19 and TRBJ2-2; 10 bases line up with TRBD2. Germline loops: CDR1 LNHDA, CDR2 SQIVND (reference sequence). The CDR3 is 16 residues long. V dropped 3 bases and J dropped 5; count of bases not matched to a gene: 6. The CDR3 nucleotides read TGTGCCAGTAGTATTCTAGCGGGAGATAAAACCGGGGAGCTGTTTTTT. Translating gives CASSILAGDKTGELFF.

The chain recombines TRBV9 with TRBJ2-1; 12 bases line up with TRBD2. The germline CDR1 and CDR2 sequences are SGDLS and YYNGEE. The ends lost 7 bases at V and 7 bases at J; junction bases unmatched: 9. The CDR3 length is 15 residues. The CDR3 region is CASSYLAGGPNEQFF. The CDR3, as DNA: TGTGCCAGCTCCTACCTAGCGGGGGGGCCAAATGAGCAGTTCTTC.

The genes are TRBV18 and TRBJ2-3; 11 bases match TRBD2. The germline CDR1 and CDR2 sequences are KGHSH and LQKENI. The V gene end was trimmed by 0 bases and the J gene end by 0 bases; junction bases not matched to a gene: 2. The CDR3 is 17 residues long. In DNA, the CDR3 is TGTGCCAGCTCACCACCGGGACTAGCGGCTAGCACAGATACGCAGTATTTT. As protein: CASSPPGLAASTDTQYF. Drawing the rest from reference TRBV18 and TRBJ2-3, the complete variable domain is NAGVMQNPRHLVRRRGQEARLRCSPMKGHSHVYWYRQLPEEGLKFMVYLQKENIIDESGMPKERFSAEFPKEGPSILRIQQVVRGDSAAYFCASSPPGLAASTDTQYFGPGTRLTVL.

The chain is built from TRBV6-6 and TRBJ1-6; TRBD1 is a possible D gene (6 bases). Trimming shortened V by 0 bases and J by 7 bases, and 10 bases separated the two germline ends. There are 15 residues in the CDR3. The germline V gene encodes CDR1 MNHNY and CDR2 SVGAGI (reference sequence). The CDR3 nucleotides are TGTGCCAGCAGTTACTCACAGGGCGGAAATTCACCCCTCCACTTT. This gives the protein CASSYSQGGNSPLHF.